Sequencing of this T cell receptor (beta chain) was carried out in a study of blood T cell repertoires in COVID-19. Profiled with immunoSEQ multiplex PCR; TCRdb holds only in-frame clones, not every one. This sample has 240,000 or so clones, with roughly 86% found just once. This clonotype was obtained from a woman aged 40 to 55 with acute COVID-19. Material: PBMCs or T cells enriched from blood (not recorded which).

The CDR3 here is CASSQKSGQGGEKLFF. In DNA, the CDR3 is TGTGCCAGCAGCCAAAAATCAGGACAGGGAGGGGAAAAACTGTTTTTT. The rearrangement links TRBV4-2 to TRBJ1-4; 8 positions agree with TRBD1. Germline lookup yields CDR1 LGHNA and CDR2 YNFKEQ. The CDR3 is made up of 16 amino acids. Trimming removed 2 bases from V and 8 bases from J; junction bases left unmatched: 10.